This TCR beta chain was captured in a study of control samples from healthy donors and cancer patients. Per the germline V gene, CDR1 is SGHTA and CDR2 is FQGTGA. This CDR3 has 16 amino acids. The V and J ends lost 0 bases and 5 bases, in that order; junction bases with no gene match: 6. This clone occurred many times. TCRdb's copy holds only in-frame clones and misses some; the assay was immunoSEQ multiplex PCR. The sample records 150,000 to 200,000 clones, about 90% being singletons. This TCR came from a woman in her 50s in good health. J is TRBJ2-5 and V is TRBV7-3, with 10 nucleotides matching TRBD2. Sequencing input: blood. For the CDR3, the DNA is TGTGCCAGCAGCTTAACCGGTAGCGGGGGGTCGGAGACCCAGTACTTC. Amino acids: CASSLTGSGGSETQYF.